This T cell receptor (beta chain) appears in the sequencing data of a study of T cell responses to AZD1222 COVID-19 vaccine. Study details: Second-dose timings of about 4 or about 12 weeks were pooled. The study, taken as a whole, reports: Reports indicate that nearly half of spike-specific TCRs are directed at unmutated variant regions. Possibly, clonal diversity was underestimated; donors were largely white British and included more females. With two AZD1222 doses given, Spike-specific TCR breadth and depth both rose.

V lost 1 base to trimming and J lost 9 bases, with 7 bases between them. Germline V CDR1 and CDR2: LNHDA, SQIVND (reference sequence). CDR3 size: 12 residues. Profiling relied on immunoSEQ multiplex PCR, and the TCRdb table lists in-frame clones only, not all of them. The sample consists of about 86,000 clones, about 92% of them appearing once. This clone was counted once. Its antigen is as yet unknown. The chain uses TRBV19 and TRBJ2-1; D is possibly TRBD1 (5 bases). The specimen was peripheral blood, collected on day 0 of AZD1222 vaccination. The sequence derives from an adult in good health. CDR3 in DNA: TGTGCCAGTAGTATAGTTCAGGGTGAGCAGTTCTTC. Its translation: CASSIVQGEQFF. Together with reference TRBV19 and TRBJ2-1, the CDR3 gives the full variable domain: DGGITQSPKYLFRKEGQNVTLSCEQNLNHDAMYWYRQDPGQGLRLIYYSQIVNDFQKGDIAEGYSVSREKKESFPLTVTSAQKNPTAFYLCASSIVQGEQFFGPGTRLTVL.